Presented here are 28 T cell receptor beta chains from one specimen sequenced in a study of T cells in Graves' hyperthyroidism and ophthalmopathy. The CDR3 regions of TCR beta were amplified from RNA transcripts. The HTBI primer set was used in a first-round RT-PCR of the TCR CDR3. TCRdb re-derived calls from the multiplex PCR reads in MiXCR, one entry per CDR3 protein. In the table there are hundreds of thousands of distinct CDR3 sequences, roughly 17% of which are singletons. The source material was blood. The origin of the receptors is a woman between 18 and 29 years old with Graves' ophthalmopathy.

This clonotype was seen at least ten times. This chain joins TRBV20-1 and TRBJ2-7, with D perhaps TRBD2 (6 bases). The germline CDR1 and CDR2 sequences are DFQATT and SNEGSKA (reference sequence). This CDR3 has 15 amino acids. V lost 3 bases and J lost 7, with 22 bases in between. The CDR3 spells CSASAGGAGHREQYF. Written as DNA, the CDR3 is TGCAGTGCTAGCGCCGGGGGAGCAGGGCACAGAGAGCAGTACTTC.

This clonotype was recorded at least ten times. V and J are TRBV11-2 and TRBJ1-1; 7 bases align to TRBD1. The junction had 6 bases not matched to a gene; V was cut back by 5 bases and J by 0 bases. Germline V gene lookup returns CDR1 SGHAT and CDR2 FQNNGV. The CDR3 runs 15 residues. The CDR3 is CASSDRDSMNTEAFF. The CDR3 DNA reads TGTGCCAGCAGCGACCGGGACAGTATGAACACTGAAGCTTTCTTT.

This chain uses TRBV6-1 with TRBJ1-5, with D possibly matching TRBD1 (5 bases). The germline gives CDR1 MNHNS, CDR2 SASEGT. The CDR3 spans 12 residues. V was clipped by 8 bases and J by 5 bases, with 10 bases between them. CDR3 region: CASRGDDQPQHF. CDR3 nucleotides: TGTGCCAGCCGGGGGGATGATCAGCCCCAGCATTTT.

Ten or more counts support this clonotype. This chain connects TRBV7-3 to TRBJ2-1; tentatively, D is TRBD2 (7 bases). Germline V gene sequence: CDR1 SGHTA, CDR2 FQGTGA. V dropped 5 bases and J dropped 9 bases, with 14 bases sitting between them. The CDR3 runs 13 residues. The CDR3 DNA reads TGTGCCAGCAGCCAAGGGGGGGCAAGTGAGCAGTTCTTC. Its protein is CASSQGGASEQFF.

The rearrangement joins TRBV29-1 to TRBJ1-6; the match to TRBD1 covers 9 bases. CDR3 length: 12 amino acids. The junction had 4 bases not matched to a gene; V was cut back by 8 bases and J by 8 bases. Germline V gene lookup returns CDR1 SQVTM and CDR2 ANQGSEA. DNA for the CDR3: TGCAGCACGAGACAGGGGGATTCACCCCTCCACTTT. It translates to CSTRQGDSPLHF.

The sample holds a few counts of this clonotype. The chain is built from TRBV27 and TRBJ1-4; 10 bases align to TRBD1. V was pared by 4 bases and J by 1 base, with 3 bases of the junction left unmatched. CDR1 MNHEY and CDR2 SMNVEV come from the germline V gene (reference sequence). This CDR3 region has 16 residues. The CDR3 sequence: CASSSRTGGTNEKLFF. The CDR3 DNA reads TGTGCCAGCAGTTCCCGGACAGGGGGAACTAATGAAAAACTGTTTTTT.

The V gene is TRBV29-1, the J gene TRBJ2-1; D is possibly TRBD2 (7 bases). V lost 4 bases and J lost 5, with 21 bases in between. Germline V CDR1 and CDR2: SQVTM, ANQGSEA. The CDR3 is 16 amino acids. DNA of the CDR3: TGCAGCGTTGGATTCGGGGGGCACGGGAGCCACAATGAGCAGTTCTTC. Translated, it gives CSVGFGGHGSHNEQFF.

This clonotype was observed many times. The chain links TRBV10-3 to TRBJ2-5, with D tentatively TRBD1 or TRBD2 (5 bases each). The V end lost 0 bases, the J end lost 4 bases, and 18 bases lay between the germline ends. The CDR3 sequence is 17 residues long. Germline CDR1 reads ENHRY; CDR2 reads SYGVKD. CDR3 sequence: CAISESFLGAEGETQYF. For the CDR3, the DNA is TGTGCCATCAGTGAGTCGTTTCTTGGGGCAGAGGGAGAGACCCAGTACTTC.

DNA of the CDR3: TGTGCCAGCAGTTTTCAGGGGTGGGACGCGAATTCACCCCTCCACTTT. As protein: CASSFQGWDANSPLHF. V and J are TRBV27 and TRBJ1-6, with D perhaps TRBD1 (6 bases). Germline CDR1 MNHEY, CDR2 SMNVEV (reference sequence). V gave up 3 bases and J gave up 7 bases, with 16 bases separating them. This CDR3 has 16 residues.

This clonotype was observed a handful of times. The chain has TRBV7-2 and TRBJ2-5, with D unresolved. The germline V gene encodes CDR1 SGHTA and CDR2 FQGNSA. V was cut by 2 bases and J by 1 base, with 11 bases left in between. The CDR3 covers 15 residues. CDR3: CASSLSGVGQETQYF. In DNA form, the CDR3 reads TGTGCCAGCAGCTTATCCGGAGTTGGCCAAGAGACCCAGTACTTC.

This clonotype was found many times. The CDR3 nucleotides read TGCGCCAGCGCAGAACAGGGGCCACACACCGGGGAGCTGTTTTTT. This translates into CASAEQGPHTGELFF. This chain connects TRBV5-1 to TRBJ2-2, with 7 bases matching TRBD1. This CDR3 has 15 residues. With 7 bases clipped from V and 3 bases from J, the junction kept 9 bases outside the gene matches. CDR1 is SGHRS and CDR2 is YFSETQ in the germline V gene. Looking up the rest from reference TRBV5-1 and TRBJ2-2 gives the full variable domain: KAGVTQTPRYLIKTRGQQVTLSCSPISGHRSVSWYQQTPGQGLQFLFEYFSETQRNKGNFPGRFSGRQFSNSRSEMNVSTLELGDSALYLCASAEQGPHTGELFFGEGSRLTVL.

A few counts support this clonotype. The chain combines TRBV29-1 with TRBJ1-3; D remains unclear. The CDR3 runs 11 residues. Looked up from germline, CDR1 is SQVTM and CDR2 is ANQGSEA. The V end lost 1 base, the J end lost 3 bases, and 1 base lay between the germline ends. For the CDR3, the DNA is TGCAGCGTTGAAGTTGGAAACACCATATATTTT. It translates to CSVEVGNTIYF.

This clonotype was observed at least ten times. The V call is TRBV20-1, the J call TRBJ1-2; 7 bases fit TRBD1. CDR3 length equals 13 residues. Germline V gives CDR1 DFQATT, CDR2 SNEGSKA (reference sequence). V was pared by 5 bases and J by 6 bases, with 9 bases of the junction left unmatched. In nucleotides, the CDR3 is TGCAGTGCTTGGAGCAGGGGGTTGGATGGCTACACCTTC. Translating gives CSAWSRGLDGYTF.

This clonotype was observed many times. The V gene is TRBV6-1, the J gene TRBJ1-5; D unclear. The CDR3 covers 15 residues. V gave up 0 bases and J gave up 5 bases, with 11 bases separating them. CDR1 MNHNS and CDR2 SASEGT come from the germline V gene. This CDR3 is CASSEALSSDQPQHF. The CDR3 bases are TGTGCCAGCAGTGAAGCGCTGAGTTCCGATCAGCCCCAGCATTTT.

This clonotype was detected ten times or more. V is TRBV12-3 or TRBV12-4 and J is TRBJ1-2, with D perhaps matching TRBD1 (5 bases). V shed 5 bases and J shed 4 bases, with 11 bases lying between them. This CDR3 has 13 residues. CDR3 nucleotides: TGTGCCAGCAGTCGACAGCTTGGCTATGGCTACACCTTC. Translated, it gives CASSRQLGYGYTF.

Turning to this clonotype: Since a much larger clone is just one base distant, this may be a read error. The genes are TRBV9 and TRBJ1-2; 7 bases are a match to TRBD1. The CDR3 contains 15 residues. Per germline, CDR1 SGDLS and CDR2 YYNGEE. With 4 bases clipped from V and 2 bases from J, the junction kept 8 bases outside the gene matches. The CDR3 DNA follows: TGTGCCAGCAGCTCTCGGGACAGCCCAAACTATGGCTACACCTTC. It translates to CASSSRDSPNYGYTF. Full variable domain (remainder filled in from reference TRBV9 and TRBJ1-2): DSGVTQTPKHLITATGQRVTLRCSPRSGDLSVYWYQQSLDQGLQFLIQYYNGEERAKGNILERFSAQQFPDLHSELNLSSLELGDSALYFCASSSRDSPNYGYTFGSGTRLTVV.

This clonotype was seen more than once but under ten times. This chain uses TRBV12-3 or TRBV12-4 with TRBJ2-3, with D uncertain. V shed 6 bases and J shed 4 bases, with 14 bases lying between them. CDR3 length: 14 amino acids. This CDR3 reads CASRPFWRADTQYF. Here the CDR3 DNA reads TGTGCCAGCAGGCCCTTTTGGCGAGCAGATACGCAGTATTTT.

At least ten counts were recorded for this clonotype. This rearrangement joins TRBV5-1 to TRBJ1-2, with D unresolved. This CDR3 has 16 residues. Trimming stripped 3 bases from V and 0 bases from J, with 15 bases between. Per germline, CDR1 SGHRS and CDR2 YFSETQ. This CDR3 reads CASSSQPHQTNYGYTF. CDR3 DNA: TGCGCCAGCAGCTCCCAACCCCACCAGACTAACTATGGCTACACCTTC. Complete variable domain (other parts from reference TRBV5-1 and TRBJ1-2): KAGVTQTPRYLIKTRGQQVTLSCSPISGHRSVSWYQQTPGQGLQFLFEYFSETQRNKGNFPGRFSGRQFSNSRSEMNVSTLELGDSALYLCASSSQPHQTNYGYTFGSGTRLTVV.

The chain links TRBV3-1 to TRBJ1-2; D is ambiguous. The germline V and J ends were trimmed by 0 bases and 1 base, with 9 bases remaining between them. The CDR3 is 15 residues long. Germline V gives CDR1 LGHDT, CDR2 YNNKEL (reference sequence). The CDR3: CASSQDTVLNYGYTF. CDR3 sequence (DNA): TGTGCCAGCAGCCAAGATACAGTACTTAACTATGGCTACACCTTC.

Only a few counts were recorded for this clonotype. V gene TRBV4-2 combines with J gene TRBJ2-5; TRBD2 aligns across 9 bases. Germline loops: CDR1 LGHNA, CDR2 YNFKEQ. The V and J ends lost 4 bases and 3 bases, in that order; junction bases with no gene match: 12. The CDR3 length is 17 residues. The CDR3, as DNA: TGTGCCAGCAGCCGGGGAGCTAGCGGGGCCCAAGAAGAGACCCAGTACTTC. Translation: CASSRGASGAQEETQYF.

This clonotype was counted many times. This chain links TRBV11-1 with TRBJ2-5, with TRBD1 matching 7 bases. The length of the CDR3 is 15 residues. J was trimmed by 4 bases and V by 5 bases; bases with no gene match: 10. The germline CDR1 and CDR2 sequences are SGHAT and FQDESV (reference sequence). Here the CDR3 DNA reads TGTGCCAGCAGCACAAGACAGGGATCAGTAGAGACCCAGTACTTC. This codes for CASSTRQGSVETQYF.

The chain uses TRBV28 and TRBJ2-7; D possibly matches TRBD1 or TRBD2 (5 bases each). Between the trimmed V and J ends, which lost 2 bases and 5 bases, there was a span of 10 bases. CDR1 is MDHEN, CDR2 SYDVKM, per germline. This CDR3 is 13 amino acids long. The CDR3 DNA follows: TGTGCCAGCAGTTTAGGGAGACAGAACGAGCAGTACTTC. Translation gives CASSLGRQNEQYF. Full variable domain (rest looked up from reference TRBV28 and TRBJ2-7): DVKVTQSSRYLVKRTGEKVFLECVQDMDHENMFWYRQDPGLGLRLIYFSYDVKMKEKGDIPEGYSVSREKKERFSLILESASTNQTSMYLCASSLGRQNEQYFGPGTRLTVT.

The genes are TRBV30 and TRBJ1-4; no reliable D call. The CDR3 consists of 13 residues. V lost 3 bases, J lost 8 bases, and 13 bases lay in between. CDR1 GTSNPN and CDR2 SVGIG come from the germline V gene (reference sequence). The CDR3 loop reads CAWSRAFGEKLFF. The CDR3 DNA reads TGTGCCTGGAGCCGGGCCTTTGGGGAAAAACTGTTTTTT.

This clonotype was detected many times. This chain joins TRBV7-2 and TRBJ1-1; D is possibly TRBD1 (5 bases). CDR3 size: 18 residues. The germline V and J ends were trimmed by 1 base and 0 bases, with 18 bases remaining between them. Germline V gene data show CDR1 as SGHTA and CDR2 as FQGNSA. The CDR3 coding sequence is TGTGCCAGCAGCTTAGAGGGCAGGCCGGGGGGGATGAACACTGAAGCTTTCTTT. Amino acid sequence: CASSLEGRPGGMNTEAFF.

This clonotype has ten or more counts. V usage is TRBV12-3 or TRBV12-4 and J usage is TRBJ1-5; weak D call: TRBD1 (5 bases). The CDR3 is 16 residues long. V shed 2 bases and J shed 3 bases, with 14 bases lying between them. The CDR3 reads CASSLRGRNNNQPQHF. CDR3 sequence (DNA): TGTGCCAGCAGTTTAAGGGGACGGAATAACAATCAGCCCCAGCATTTT.

The chain has TRBV6-1 and TRBJ2-2, with a tentative D call TRBD2 (6 bases). The CDR3 is 16 residues long. The germline V gene encodes CDR1 MNHNS and CDR2 SASEGT. Trimming stripped 2 bases from V and 7 bases from J, with 17 bases between. In DNA, the CDR3 is TGTGCCAGCAGTGAAAGAGGTCCGGGAGAGGTCGGGGAGCTGTTTTTT. Residues: CASSERGPGEVGELFF.

This clonotype was counted many times. The chain carries TRBV27 and TRBJ1-1; TRBD1 aligns across 7 bases. Germline values: CDR1 MNHEY, CDR2 SMNVEV (reference sequence). The V gene end was trimmed by 7 bases and the J gene end by 7 bases; junction bases not matched to a gene: 12. This CDR3 comprises 14 residues. The CDR3 spells CASMFSGGGGEAFF. The CDR3 DNA follows: TGTGCCAGCATGTTTTCAGGGGGGGGTGGTGAAGCTTTCTTT.

On this clonotype: A read error may explain this, as a much larger clone is one base away. This sequence joins TRBV11-2 and TRBJ2-1; TRBD1 matches at 7 bases. Germline CDR1 and CDR2: SGHAT and FQNNGV. V lost 1 base and J lost 14; bases outside the gene matches: 11. This CDR3 contains 14 residues. For the CDR3, the DNA is TGTGCCAGCAGCTTAGTGGGTAGAGACAGGGTGAAGTTCTTC. It yields the protein CASSLVGRDRVKFF.